This T cell receptor beta chain is drawn from a study of blood T cells in healthy people across ages. Study as a whole: About one barcoded beta molecule per two T cells was the capture yield of template switching. Study results and limitations: Greater diversity and more naive CD4+ cells were seen in long-lived donors than in aged donors. A strong correlation was seen between TCR beta diversity and naive T cell percentage.

Primers used in a second PCR of about 6 to 11 cycles were a sample-barcoded 5' primer and a J-beta primer mix. Each CDR3 protein gets one entry after TCRdb re-called the 5' RACE reads with MiXCR. The data contain about 1.5 million distinct CDR3 sequences, 42% of them singletons. V dropped 4 bases and J dropped 5 bases, with 15 bases sitting between them. CDR1 is SGDLS and CDR2 is YYNGEE in the germline V gene. The CDR3 loop spans 14 amino acids. In this sample, this clonotype turned up a few times. Its specificity is not known. V is TRBV9 and J is TRBJ1-1, with a tentative D call TRBD1 (6 bases). Sample: blood. The receptor was isolated from a young woman in good health. The CDR3 here is CASSRPGDRTEAFF. In nucleotides, the CDR3 is TGTGCCAGCAGCCGCCCAGGGGATCGGACTGAAGCTTTCTTT.